This is a list of T cell receptor beta chains from one sample in a study of OX40 agonist ivuxolimab in advanced cancers. The protocol was immunoSEQ multiplex PCR, while the TCRdb copy is restricted to in-frame clones and leaves out a portion. Counted here are 90,000 to 100,000 clones, around 85% occurring once; the ten biggest clones make up about 3.8%. The specimen was CD4+ or CD8+ T cells sorted from blood, collected in a trial of the OX40 agonist ivuxolimab. The origin of the receptors is an adult with an advanced solid tumor such as melanoma, head and neck, liver or kidney cancer. The CDR3 runs from the conserved cysteine through the conserved F or W. Fields, in order: clone size, D gene, V gene, J gene, CDR3 protein, CDR3 DNA. The D gene is left open where the match is weak. Size values are once, few and many counts, or a class for expanded clones, and some rows have none.

few,-,TRBV6-6,TRBJ2-2,CASRDLGLFF,TGTGCCAGCAGGGACCTCGGGCTGTTTTTT
once,-,TRBV28,TRBJ2-7,CASSQSSYRDPEQYF,TGTGCCAGCAGTCAATCCTCTTACAGGGACCCCGAGCAGTACTTC
-,TRBD1,TRBV19,TRBJ2-3,CASRDRGRDTQYF,TGTGCCAGTAGGGACAGGGGGCGGGATACGCAGTATTTT
-,-,TRBV27,TRBJ1-2,CASSFTGANYGYTF,TGTGCCAGCAGTTTCACAGGAGCTAACTATGGCTACACCTTC
-,-,TRBV4-1,TRBJ1-2,CASSQVNRGNGYTF,TGCGCCAGCAGCCAAGTTAACAGAGGGAATGGCTACACCTTC
-,-,TRBV29-1,TRBJ2-1,CSGPLRGRLAGSPYNEQFF,TGCAGCGGTCCCCTCAGGGGGCGCCTAGCGGGAAGCCCCTACAATGAGCAGTTCTTC
once,-,TRBV4-1,TRBJ2-5,CASSLPEGETQYF,TGCGCCAGCAGCCTACCAGAGGGAGAGACCCAGTACTTC
-,-,TRBV7-9,TRBJ1-5,CASSYYSNQPQHF,TGTGCCAGCAGCTATTATAGCAATCAGCCCCAGCATTTT
-,-,TRBV5-5,TRBJ1-1,CASSFGTVNTEAFF,TGTGCCAGCTCATTCGGGACGGTGAACACTGAAGCTTTCTTT
-,-,TRBV5-4,TRBJ2-7,CASSLVNSYEQYF,TGTGCCAGCAGCTTGGTTAACTCCTACGAGCAGTACTTC
-,-,TRBV2,TRBJ1-6,CASSYRVNSPLHF,TGTGCCAGCAGTTACAGGGTTAATTCACCCCTCCACTTT
-,-,TRBV7-2,TRBJ1-6,CASSPNRDSPLHF,TGTGCCAGCAGCCCAAACCGGGATTCACCCCTCCACTTT
-,-,TRBV30,TRBJ2-1,CAWRDYADDEQFF,TGTGCCTGGAGGGACTACGCAGACGATGAGCAGTTCTTC
-,-,TRBV2,TRBJ1-4,CASSADGTRGEKLFF,TGTGCCAGCAGCGCAGACGGGACGCGAGGGGAAAAACTGTTTTTT
-,-,TRBV6-5,TRBJ1-1,CASGRVNAFF,TGTGCCAGCGGTCGCGTGAATGCTTTCTTT
-,TRBD2,TRBV4-1,TRBJ2-1,CASSQLTSGHNEQFF,TGCGCCAGCAGCCAATTGACTAGCGGCCACAATGAGCAGTTCTTC
-,-,TRBV7-6,TRBJ1-6,CASSRAGARSPLHF,TGTGCCAGCAGCCGCGCGGGGGCCAGATCACCCCTCCACTTT
-,-,TRBV2,TRBJ2-5,CASNRDRQETQYF,TGTGCCAGCAACAGAGACAGGCAAGAGACCCAGTACTTC
once,TRBD2,TRBV19,TRBJ2-3,CASSIRTSGSDTQYF,TGTGCCAGTAGTATAAGGACTAGCGGGTCTGATACGCAGTATTTT
-,TRBD1,TRBV6-1,TRBJ1-5,CASRKGAQGNQPQHF,TGTGCCAGCAGAAAGGGGGCGCAGGGCAATCAGCCCCAGCATTTT
-,-,TRBV27,TRBJ2-1,CASSFFPGAYNEQFF,TGTGCCAGCAGTTTCTTCCCCGGGGCCTACAATGAGCAGTTCTTC
-,TRBD1,TRBV7-2,TRBJ1-2,CASDAGGYGYTF,TGTGCCAGCGATGCAGGGGGCTATGGCTACACCTTC
-,-,TRBV5-1,TRBJ1-1,CASSLDVLREAFF,TGCGCCAGCAGCTTGGACGTTCTACGGGAAGCTTTCTTT
-,TRBD1,TRBV30,TRBJ2-5,CAWNAGGAGETQYF,TGTGCCTGGAATGCAGGGGGTGCCGGGGAGACCCAGTACTTC
few,TRBD2,TRBV10-1,TRBJ2-7,CASSGSGSGYEQYF,TGCGCCAGCAGTGGTAGCGGGAGCGGATACGAGCAGTACTTC
-,-,TRBV7-9,TRBJ2-3,CASSLDWAGADTQYF,TGTGCCAGCAGCCTGGACTGGGCGGGGGCGGATACGCAGTATTTT
-,-,TRBV7-3,TRBJ2-7,CASSLIGESEQYF,TGTGCCAGCAGCTTAATAGGGGAGAGCGAGCAGTACTTC
-,TRBD2,TRBV2,TRBJ2-7,CASVRGGTGEQYF,TGTGCCAGCGTCCGCGGGGGTACGGGGGAGCAGTACTTC
-,-,TRBV6-4,TRBJ2-3,CASRSDTQYF,TGTGCCAGCAGGAGCGATACGCAGTATTTT
few,TRBD2,TRBV11-3,TRBJ2-1,CASSPRAGGTPYNEQFF,TGTGCCAGCAGCCCGCGGGCGGGAGGGACCCCCTACAATGAGCAGTTCTTC
-,TRBD2,TRBV27,TRBJ2-7,CASSTEGTSAYEQYF,TGTGCCAGCAGCACAGAGGGGACTAGCGCTTACGAGCAGTACTTC